The rows below give T cell receptor beta chains drawn from one sample of a study of T cells in localized non-small cell lung cancer. Generated by immunoSEQ multiplex PCR, the TCRdb table keeps only in-frame clones and is missing some. The sample carries approximately 6,000 clones, around 21% recorded once. The sequences come from lung tumor tissue, collected before any cancer treatment. These receptor sequences come from a female donor of 60 years or more with stage I lung adenocarcinoma. Both conserved end residues are part of each CDR3. A D gene is named only where the DNA matches it firmly. Part of the rows lack a size; the others show once, few, many or a class for expanded clones.

CDR3aa	CDR3nt	v_gene	j_gene	d_gene	abundance
CASTLRQTYEQYF	TGTGCCAGCACTTTGAGGCAGACCTACGAGCAGTACTTC	TRBV9	TRBJ2-7	.	medium-sized
CASSPAQGAMGETQYF	TGTGCCAGCTCACCGGCACAGGGGGCAATGGGAGAGACCCAGTACTTC	TRBV18	TRBJ2-5	TRBD1	.
CASSVAEGVYNEQFF	TGTGCCAGCAGCGTAGCTGAGGGGGTGTACAATGAGCAGTTCTTC	TRBV9	TRBJ2-1	.	large
CASSKLAASSGANVLTF	TGTGCCAGTAGTAAACTAGCGGCCTCCTCTGGGGCCAACGTCCTGACTTTC	TRBV19	TRBJ2-6	TRBD2	.
CASSFFVGRGGNEQFF	TGTGCCAGCAGTTTCTTTGTCGGGAGGGGTGGGAATGAGCAGTTCTTC	TRBV11-3	TRBJ2-1	TRBD2	few
CASSITGVTSYEQYF	TGTGCCAGTAGTATCACGGGAGTCACCTCCTACGAGCAGTACTTC	TRBV19	TRBJ2-7	.	few
CASSYSNPNEQFF	TGTGCCAGCAGTTACTCGAACCCCAATGAGCAGTTCTTC	TRBV6-8	TRBJ2-1	.	.
CASSPQSARGRGYTF	TGTGCCAGCAGCCCTCAATCGGCCAGGGGACGGGGCTACACCTTC	TRBV6-8	TRBJ1-2	.	.
CASSPQGVSGNTIYF	TGTGCCAGCTCCCCCCAGGGGGTATCCGGAAACACCATATATTTT	TRBV18	TRBJ1-3	TRBD1	few
CATLGGRPSYYGYTF	TGTGCCACCTTGGGGGGGCGCCCATCGTATTATGGCTACACCTTC	TRBV19	TRBJ1-2	.	.
CASSYSSTSGSYSYNEQFF	TGTGCCAGCAGTTACTCCAGCACTAGCGGGAGCTACTCCTACAATGAGCAGTTCTTC	TRBV6-8	TRBJ2-1	TRBD2	.
CASSKGPSYEQYF	TGTGCCAGCAGCAAGGGTCCCTCCTACGAGCAGTACTTC	TRBV7-8	TRBJ2-7	.	few
CASSLGPGELFF	TGTGCCAGCAGCTTAGGTCCCGGGGAGCTGTTTTTT	TRBV9	TRBJ2-2	.	medium-sized
CASCLTDSYEQYF	TGTGCCAGTTGTTTGACTGATTCCTACGAGCAGTACTTC	TRBV6-8	TRBJ2-7	.	few
CASTKGLRDTQYF	TGTGCCAGCACCAAAGGGCTTCGGGATACGCAGTATTTT	TRBV6-8	TRBJ2-3	.	.
CASSPLSTSGRGTGANVLTF	TGTGCCAGCAGCCCCCTTAGTACTAGCGGGAGGGGGACGGGGGCCAACGTCCTGACTTTC	TRBV11-3	TRBJ2-6	TRBD2	.
CAWRRLGLAGFTGELFF	TGTGCCTGGAGAAGACTAGGACTAGCGGGCTTCACCGGGGAGCTGTTTTTT	TRBV30	TRBJ2-2	TRBD2	few
CASSRDRGRSTEAFF	TGTGCCAGCAGCCGGGACAGGGGAAGGAGCACTGAAGCTTTCTTT	TRBV11-3	TRBJ1-1	TRBD1	.
CASSFVFGTAYEQYF	TGTGCCAGCAGTTTCGTGTTCGGTACTGCCTACGAGCAGTACTTC	TRBV28	TRBJ2-7	.	.
CASTTQQGVYGYTF	TGTGCCAGCACCACCCAACAGGGGGTCTATGGCTACACCTTC	TRBV6-8	TRBJ1-2	TRBD1	few
CASSLGGYHSGNTIYF	TGTGCCAGCAGCTTGGGGGGCTACCACTCTGGAAACACCATATATTTT	TRBV11-3	TRBJ1-3	.	few
CASGYRGPFQETQYF	TGTGCCAGCGGGTACAGGGGCCCATTCCAAGAGACCCAGTACTTC	TRBV6-8	TRBJ2-5	TRBD1	.
CAINRQGGEQYF	TGTGCCATCAATAGACAGGGCGGGGAGCAGTACTTC	TRBV6-8	TRBJ2-7	TRBD1	.
CASSQVGGFSYNEQFF	TGTGCCAGCAGCCAAGTGGGAGGGTTCTCCTACAATGAGCAGTTCTTC	TRBV14	TRBJ2-1	TRBD2	.
CASSPEGLGDIQYF	TGTGCCAGCAGCCCGGAAGGCCTGGGAGACATTCAGTACTTC	TRBV11-3	TRBJ2-4	.	.
CASSVAFQTGELFF	TGTGCCAGCAGCGTAGCTTTCCAGACCGGGGAGCTGTTTTTT	TRBV9	TRBJ2-2	.	.
CSVNGVQNTDTQYF	TGCAGCGTCAATGGCGTCCAGAACACAGATACGCAGTATTTT	TRBV29-1	TRBJ2-3	.	few
CASSPEPDRIGKKLFF	TGTGCCAGTAGCCCGGAGCCGGACAGGATCGGGAAAAAACTGTTTTTT	TRBV19	TRBJ1-4	TRBD1	once
CASSLGTANYEQYF	TGTGCCAGCAGTTTAGGCACGGCCAACTACGAGCAGTACTTC	TRBV28	TRBJ2-7	.	.
CASSREGEGYEQYF	TGCGCCAGCAGCCGGGAGGGGGAGGGCTACGAGCAGTACTTC	TRBV5-1	TRBJ2-7	TRBD2	.
CASSLVIGGSYGYTF	TGTGCCAGCAGCTTGGTCATAGGCGGCAGCTATGGCTACACCTTC	TRBV11-3	TRBJ1-2	.	.
CASSQGEGSTYEQYF	TGTGCCAGCAGCCAAGGGGAGGGGTCGACCTACGAGCAGTACTTC	TRBV11-3	TRBJ2-7	TRBD2	few
CASSPVQGSPGETQYF	TGTGCCAGCTCACCAGTGCAGGGGAGCCCAGGGGAGACCCAGTACTTC	TRBV18	TRBJ2-5	.	.
CAWSKTGEKLFF	TGTGCCTGGAGTAAAACGGGGGAAAAACTGTTTTTT	TRBV30	TRBJ1-4	.	few
CASTQDGPLDEQYF	TGTGCCAGCACTCAGGACGGCCCCCTGGACGAGCAGTACTTC	TRBV11-3	TRBJ2-7	.	few
CASSLGTGRFDEQFF	TGTGCCAGCAGCTTGGGGACAGGGAGGTTTGATGAGCAGTTCTTC	TRBV11-3	TRBJ2-1	TRBD1	few
CASSYSSGAGNTEAFF	TGTGCCAGCAGTTACTCGAGCGGGGCCGGGAACACTGAAGCTTTCTTT	TRBV6-8	TRBJ1-1	.	few
CASSLGTSGSTGELFF	TGTGCCAGCAGCTTGGGGACTAGCGGGAGCACCGGGGAGCTGTTTTTT	TRBV11-3	TRBJ2-2	TRBD2	.
CSVVLGSDKADTQYF	TGCAGCGTTGTTTTGGGGAGTGATAAGGCAGATACGCAGTATTTT	TRBV29-1	TRBJ2-3	.	.
CASSPERPGTGKNNYGYTF	TGTGCCAGCTCACCCGAACGTCCCGGGACAGGGAAAAATAACTATGGCTACACCTTC	TRBV18	TRBJ1-2	TRBD1	few